The next 15 T cell receptor beta chains were all read from a single sample in a study of patients and donors after allogeneic stem cell transplantation. From the RT-PCR reads, TCRdb called clonotypes with MiXCR, one entry per CDR3 protein. The data hold 200,000 to 250,000 distinct CDR3 sequences, with 13% to 15% observed a single time. The material sequenced was blood, either unsorted or a sorted T cell fraction (not recorded which). These receptors were collected from a human donor who was either an allogeneic HSCT recipient or a stem cell or donor lymphocyte infusion donor (not recorded which). It is not recorded whose cells these are; they may come from a transplant donor.

The chain employs TRBV29-1 and TRBJ2-6, with D possibly being TRBD1 (5 bases). Between the trimmed V and J ends, which lost 6 bases and 1 base, there was a span of 7 bases. Looked up from germline, CDR1 is SQVTM and CDR2 is ANQGSEA. CDR3 length: 13 amino acids. CDR3 sequence: CSVGQSGANVLTF. CDR3 DNA sequence: TGCAGCGTCGGACAATCTGGGGCCAACGTCCTGACTTTC.

This rearrangement joins TRBV11-2 to TRBJ2-1; 14 positions match TRBD2. Germline values: CDR1 SGHAT, CDR2 FQNNGV. Germline trimming cut 4 bases from V and 2 bases from J; bases unmatched to any gene: 1. This CDR3 is built from 16 residues. The CDR3 spells CASSWTSGRTYNEQFF. Written as DNA, the CDR3 is TGTGCCAGCAGCTGGACTAGCGGGAGGACCTACAATGAGCAGTTCTTC.

This clonotype was detected only a few times. The genes are TRBV12-3 or TRBV12-4 and TRBJ1-1, with 7 positions matching TRBD1. The CDR3 extends over 11 amino acids. Trimming cost V 8 bases and J 5 bases; bases outside gene matches: 2. The chain's CDR3 is CASYRGTEAFF. The CDR3 nucleotides are TGTGCCAGCTACAGGGGTACTGAAGCTTTCTTT.

This clonotype was picked up many times. V gene TRBV25-1 combines with J gene TRBJ1-3; 7 nucleotides agree with TRBD1. Per germline, CDR1 MGHDK and CDR2 SYGVNS. Trimming at V came to 2 bases and at J to 3 bases, leaving 4 bases not matched to a gene. CDR3 length: 15 residues. The chain's CDR3 is CASSETGDLGNTIYF. CDR3 sequence (DNA): TGTGCCAGCAGTGAAACAGGGGACCTTGGAAACACCATATATTTT.

The genes are TRBV11-2 and TRBJ2-7; perhaps TRBD2 as D (6 bases). The germline CDR1 and CDR2 sequences are SGHAT and FQNNGV. The CDR3 has 14 amino acids. The V end was cut by 3 bases, the J end by 2 bases, with 11 bases between. CDR3 nucleotides: TGTGCCAGCAGCTTGGGGGGAGCGACCTACGAGCAGTACTTC. This translates into CASSLGGATYEQYF.

This clonotype was recorded at least ten times. The chain joins TRBV4-2 to TRBJ2-7; D is unresolved. The ends were cut back, 0 bases at V and 0 bases at J, with 12 bases in the middle. This CDR3 region has 16 residues. Germline CDR1 and CDR2: LGHNA and YNFKEQ. In nucleotides, the CDR3 is TGTGCCAGCAGCCAAGAGGGCTCCTTTAGCTCCTACGAGCAGTACTTC. Its protein product is CASSQEGSFSSYEQYF.

The table lists this clonotype with many counts. The chain joins TRBV7-9 to TRBJ1-2, with D possibly matching TRBD1 (6 bases). Trimming left V 2 bases short and J 4 bases short, with 17 bases between. CDR1 and CDR2 (germline): SEHNR, FQNEAQ (reference sequence). CDR3 size: 16 residues. The CDR3 loop is CASSLSEPAGAYGYTF. The CDR3 DNA sequence: TGTGCCAGCAGCTTATCGGAACCGGCGGGGGCCTATGGCTACACCTTC. Using reference TRBV7-9 and TRBJ1-2 for the parts outside the CDR3, the full variable domain is DTGVSQNPRHKITKRGQNVTFRCDPISEHNRLYWYRQTLGQGPEFLTYFQNEAQLEKSRLLSDRFSAERPKGSFSTLEIQRTEQGDSAMYLCASSLSEPAGAYGYTFGSGTRLTVV.

This clonotype appeared a few times. The genes are TRBV12-3 or TRBV12-4 and TRBJ1-1; tentatively, D is TRBD1 (5 bases). V gave up 3 bases and J gave up 4 bases, with 18 bases separating them. The CDR3 consists of 16 residues. The CDR3 loop reads CASSLEIARGGTEAFF. In DNA form, the CDR3 reads TGTGCCAGCAGTTTGGAGATCGCGAGGGGCGGCACTGAAGCTTTCTTT.

This chain joins TRBV2 and TRBJ1-6; 11 positions match TRBD1. Germline CDR1 and CDR2: SNHLY and FYNNEI. This CDR3 is built from 16 residues. The J segment lost 10 bases and the V segment lost 5 bases, leaving 10 bases of the junction unmatched. In DNA form, the CDR3 reads TGTGCCAGCAGTATCCGCCGGGACAGGGGGTACTCACCCCTCCACTTT. Amino acids: CASSIRRDRGYSPLHF.

Only a few counts were recorded for this clonotype. V is TRBV9 and J is TRBJ2-4, with 8 bases fitting TRBD2. Germline loops: CDR1 SGDLS, CDR2 YYNGEE. V gave up 0 bases and J gave up 0 bases; unmatched junction bases: 11. CDR3 length: 19 residues. In DNA, the CDR3 is TGTGCCAGCAGCGTAGATCCAGCGGGAGTGGAACTAGCCAAAAACATTCAGTACTTC. Its protein product is CASSVDPAGVELAKNIQYF. The whole variable domain, remainder taken from reference TRBV9 and TRBJ2-4, is DSGVTQTPKHLITATGQRVTLRCSPRSGDLSVYWYQQSLDQGLQFLIQYYNGEERAKGNILERFSAQQFPDLHSELNLSSLELGDSALYFCASSVDPAGVELAKNIQYFGAGTRLSVL.

This clonotype was recorded many times. The CDR3 protein is CASSSDRGIEAFF. For the CDR3, the DNA is TGCGCCAGCAGCTCCGACAGGGGTATTGAAGCTTTCTTT. The chain uses TRBV5-1 and TRBJ1-1, with 8 bases lining up with TRBD1. CDR1 and CDR2 from the germline V gene are SGHRS and YFSETQ. The CDR3 has 13 residues. Germline trimming cut 3 bases from V and 7 bases from J; bases unmatched to any gene: 5.

In its sample, this clonotype was seen many times. V gene TRBV5-1 combines with J gene TRBJ2-7; TRBD2 might be the D (7 bases). The germline CDR1 and CDR2 sequences are SGHRS and YFSETQ. V dropped 2 bases and J dropped 3 bases, with 18 bases sitting between them. This CDR3 region has 16 residues. The CDR3 nucleotides are TGCGCCAGCAGCTTACTAGGGGGGGCCGGGAACTACGAGCAGTACTTC. This gives the protein CASSLLGGAGNYEQYF.

This clonotype was picked up a small number of times. The rearrangement links TRBV6-1 to TRBJ2-3; 10 bases agree with TRBD2. Germline V lookup: CDR1 MNHNS, CDR2 SASEGT. V trimming: 3 bases; J trimming: 1 base; junction bases outside the gene matches: 1. The CDR3 has 15 amino acids. CDR3 loop: CASSDGTSGTDTQYF. DNA for the CDR3: TGTGCCAGCAGTGACGGGACTAGCGGCACAGATACGCAGTATTTT.

This chain links TRBV21-1 with TRBJ2-7; the table's D call, TRBD2, was not checked against the DNA. TRBV21-1 is labeled a pseudogene. CDR3 size: 15 residues. CDR3: CASILPDLAGVEQYF. CDR3 DNA sequence: TGTGCCAGCATCCTCCCGGACCTAGCGGGAGTCGAGCAGTACTTC.

This clonotype was seen many times. The V gene is TRBV20-1, the J gene TRBJ2-7; 7 positions match TRBD1. Looked up from germline, CDR1 is DFQATT and CDR2 is SNEGSKA (reference sequence). After removal of 6 bases from V and 0 bases from J, the junction contained 5 bases not matched to a gene. CDR3 length: 13 residues. CDR3 DNA sequence: TGCAGTGCCCAGGGGGACCGCTCCTACGAGCAGTACTTC. Encoded protein: CSAQGDRSYEQYF.